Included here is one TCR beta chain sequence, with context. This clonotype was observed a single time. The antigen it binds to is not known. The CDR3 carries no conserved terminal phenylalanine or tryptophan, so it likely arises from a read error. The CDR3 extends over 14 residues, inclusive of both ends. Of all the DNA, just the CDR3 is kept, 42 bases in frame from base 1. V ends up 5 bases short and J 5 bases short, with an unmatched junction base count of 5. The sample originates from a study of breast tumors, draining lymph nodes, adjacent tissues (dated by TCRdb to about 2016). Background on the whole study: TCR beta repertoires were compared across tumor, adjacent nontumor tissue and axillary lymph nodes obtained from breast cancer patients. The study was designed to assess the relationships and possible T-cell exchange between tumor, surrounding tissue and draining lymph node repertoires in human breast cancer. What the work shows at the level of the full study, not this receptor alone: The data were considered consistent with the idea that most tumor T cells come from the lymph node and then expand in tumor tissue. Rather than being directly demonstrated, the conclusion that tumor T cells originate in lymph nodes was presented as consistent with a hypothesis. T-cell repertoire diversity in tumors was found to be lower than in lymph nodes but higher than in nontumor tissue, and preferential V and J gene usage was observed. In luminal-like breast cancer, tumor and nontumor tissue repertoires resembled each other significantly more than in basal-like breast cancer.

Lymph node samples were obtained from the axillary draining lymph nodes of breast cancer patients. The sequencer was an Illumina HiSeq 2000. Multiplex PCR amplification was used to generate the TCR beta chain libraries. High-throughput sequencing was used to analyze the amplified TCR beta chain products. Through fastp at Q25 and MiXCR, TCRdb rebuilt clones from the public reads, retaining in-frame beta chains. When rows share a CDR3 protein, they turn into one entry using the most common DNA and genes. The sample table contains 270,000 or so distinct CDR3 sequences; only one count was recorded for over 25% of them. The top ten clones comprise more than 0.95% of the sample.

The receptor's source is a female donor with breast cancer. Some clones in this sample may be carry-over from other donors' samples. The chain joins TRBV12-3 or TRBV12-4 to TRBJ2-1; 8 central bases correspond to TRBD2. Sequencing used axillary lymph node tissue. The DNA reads TGTGCCAGCAGTCTGGCGGGAGGACACAATGAGCAGTTCCTC. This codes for CASSLAGGHNEQFL.